The sequence of this TCR beta chain was determined in a study of blood T cell repertoires in COVID-19. Sequencing used immunoSEQ multiplex PCR; TCRdb keeps in-frame clones, though not all of them. The repertoire holds 300,000 to 400,000 clones, around 90% seen once, with approximately 2.9% in the top ten. V was pared by 4 bases and J by 3 bases, with 6 bases of the junction left unmatched. This CDR3 has 15 amino acids. Germline CDR1 is SGHRS and CDR2 is YFSETQ. The rearrangement joins TRBV5-1 to TRBJ1-1, with 10 nucleotides matching TRBD1. The sample was peripheral blood. The sequence derives from a human donor in a cohort sampled during active COVID-19. In nucleotides, the CDR3 is TGCGCCAGCAGCCCGGGACAGGGGATGGACACTGAAGCTTTCTTT. Its translation: CASSPGQGMDTEAFF.